This T cell receptor beta chain originates from a study of T cells in Graves' hyperthyroidism and ophthalmopathy. General study results and limits: For ophthalmopathy, model prediction preceded onset by a median approximately 6 months. Within blood appeared most thyroid clonotypes that had expanded above 0.001.

In the case of this clonotype: Its target is unknown.

In making diagnoses, clinical symptoms, serum thyroxine and TRAb, thyroid ultrasound and orbital computed tomography were all used. Extraction of PBMCs used roughly 9.3 ml of fresh peripheral blood. This CDR3 has 12 residues. Trimming stripped 6 bases from V and 5 bases from J, with 10 bases between. RNA transcripts provided the source from which TCR beta CDR3 regions were amplified. Primed by the HTBI set, a first-round RT-PCR was run on the TCR CDR3. TCRdb reprocessed the multiplex PCR reads via MiXCR and lists one record per CDR3 protein. Altogether some 300,000 distinct CDR3 sequences are present, less than 20% being singletons, with the ten largest covering roughly 39%.

Sequenced material: blood. This rearrangement joins TRBV12-3 or TRBV12-4 to TRBJ2-5; no clear D. This sequence was found in a man in his fifties with Graves' ophthalmopathy. The CDR3 here is CASSPLPETQYF. CDR3 DNA: TGTGCCAGCAGCCCGTTGCCCGAGACCCAGTACTTC.